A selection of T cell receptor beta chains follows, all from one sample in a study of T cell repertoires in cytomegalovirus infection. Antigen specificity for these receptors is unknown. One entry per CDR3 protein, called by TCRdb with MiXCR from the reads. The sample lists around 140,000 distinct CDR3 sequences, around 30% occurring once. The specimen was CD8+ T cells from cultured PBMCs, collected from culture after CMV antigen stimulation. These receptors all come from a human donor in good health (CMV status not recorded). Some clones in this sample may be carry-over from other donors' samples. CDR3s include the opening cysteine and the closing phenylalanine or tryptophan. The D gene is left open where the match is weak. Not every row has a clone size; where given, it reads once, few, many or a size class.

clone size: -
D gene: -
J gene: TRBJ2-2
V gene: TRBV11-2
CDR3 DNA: TGTGCCAGCAGCTCCCCGTTGGGGACCCCGGGGGAGCTGTTTTTT
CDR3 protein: CASSSPLGTPGELFF

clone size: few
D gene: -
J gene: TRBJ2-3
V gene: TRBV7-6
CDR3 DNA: TGTGCCAGCAGCTACGCCATGGATACGCAGTATTTT
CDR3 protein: CASSYAMDTQYF

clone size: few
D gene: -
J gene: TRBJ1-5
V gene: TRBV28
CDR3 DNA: TGTGCCAGCAGAGATCCAAGTCAGCCCCAGCATTTT
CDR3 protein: CASRDPSQPQHF

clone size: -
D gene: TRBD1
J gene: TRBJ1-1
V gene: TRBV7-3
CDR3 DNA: TGTGCCAGCAGCTTAACAGGCAGGGGGTACACTGAAGCTTTCTTT
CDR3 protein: CASSLTGRGYTEAFF

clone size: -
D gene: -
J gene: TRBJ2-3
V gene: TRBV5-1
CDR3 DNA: TGTGCCAGCAGCCCGTCTAAGGATACGCAGTATTTT
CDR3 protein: CASSPSKDTQYF

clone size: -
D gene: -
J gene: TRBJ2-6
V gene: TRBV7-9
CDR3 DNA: TGTGCCAGCAGCAATGACCCCTCTGGGGCCAACGTCCTGACTTTC
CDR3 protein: CASSNDPSGANVLTF

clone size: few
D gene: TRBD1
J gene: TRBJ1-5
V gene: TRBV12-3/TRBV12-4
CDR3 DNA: TGTGCCAGCAGTTTATCACAGGGGCCTCAACAGCCCCAGCATTTT
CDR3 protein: CASSLSQGPQQPQHF

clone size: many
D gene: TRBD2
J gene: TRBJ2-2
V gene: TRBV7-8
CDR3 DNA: TGTGCCAGCAGCCGCCCCGAAGCGGGGGCATACACCGGGGAGCTGTTTTTT
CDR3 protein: CASSRPEAGAYTGELFF

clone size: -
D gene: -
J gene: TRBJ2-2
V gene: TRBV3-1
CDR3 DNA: TGTGCCAGCAGCCAAGCGCCCGGGACAACGAACACCGGGGAGCTGTTTTTT
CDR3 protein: CASSQAPGTTNTGELFF

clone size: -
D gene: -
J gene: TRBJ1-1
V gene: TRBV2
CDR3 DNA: TGTGCCAGCAGTGATTGGGTGAACACTGAAGCTTTCTTT
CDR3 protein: CASSDWVNTEAFF

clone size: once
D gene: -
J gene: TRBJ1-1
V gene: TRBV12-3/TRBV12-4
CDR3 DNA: TGTGCCAGCAGTTACCGAGGGGACTACACTGAAGCTTTCTTT
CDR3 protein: CASSYRGDYTEAFF

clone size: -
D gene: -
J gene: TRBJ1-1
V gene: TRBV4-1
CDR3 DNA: TGCGCCAGCAGCCAAGGACAGATGAACACTGAAGCTTTCTTT
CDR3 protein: CASSQGQMNTEAFF

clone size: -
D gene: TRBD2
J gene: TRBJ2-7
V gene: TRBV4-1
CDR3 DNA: TGCGCCAGCAGCCAAGTTTCTAGCGGGGTCTACGAGCAGTACTTC
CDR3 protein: CASSQVSSGVYEQYF

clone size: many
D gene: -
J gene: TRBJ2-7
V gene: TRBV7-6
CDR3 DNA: TGTGCCAGCAGCTCTACCTCGATTCTGAGCTCCTACGAGCAGTACTTC
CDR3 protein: CASSSTSILSSYEQYF

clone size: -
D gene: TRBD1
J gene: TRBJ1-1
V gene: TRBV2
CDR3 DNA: TGTGCCACCCGGACAGGGGGCTTAACTGAAGCTTTCTTT
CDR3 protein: CATRTGGLTEAFF

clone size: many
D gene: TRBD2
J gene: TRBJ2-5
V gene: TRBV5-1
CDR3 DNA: TGCGCCAGTTGCTGCGGGGGGCCGCGGGAGACCCAGTACTTC
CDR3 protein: CASCCGGPRETQYF

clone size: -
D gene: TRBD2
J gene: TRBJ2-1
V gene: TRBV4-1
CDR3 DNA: TGCGCCAGCAGCCGCGGAACTAGCGGCTCCTACAATGAGCAGTTCTTC
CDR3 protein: CASSRGTSGSYNEQFF

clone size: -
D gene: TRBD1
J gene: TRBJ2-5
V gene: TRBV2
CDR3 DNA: TGTGCCAGCAGTGCATGGGACAGGGGGATGGAAGAGACCCAGTACTTC
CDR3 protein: CASSAWDRGMEETQYF

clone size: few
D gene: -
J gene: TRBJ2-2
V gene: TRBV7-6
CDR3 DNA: TGTGCCAGCAGCCCCGCTTCATTGGGGGCAGACACCGGGGAGCTGTTTTTT
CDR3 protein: CASSPASLGADTGELFF

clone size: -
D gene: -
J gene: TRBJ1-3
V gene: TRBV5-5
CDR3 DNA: TGTGCCAGCAGCTCCCAGGGGAACACCATATATTTT
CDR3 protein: CASSSQGNTIYF

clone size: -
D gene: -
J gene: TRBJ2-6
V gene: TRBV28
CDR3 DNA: TGTGCCAGCAGTCCCCGAGGGGCGGGATCTGGGGCCAACGTCCTGACTTTC
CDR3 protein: CASSPRGAGSGANVLTF

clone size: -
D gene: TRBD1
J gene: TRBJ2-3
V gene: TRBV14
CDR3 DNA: TGTGCCAGCAGCCAAACCAGGGGGAGCACAGATACGCAGTATTTT
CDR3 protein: CASSQTRGSTDTQYF

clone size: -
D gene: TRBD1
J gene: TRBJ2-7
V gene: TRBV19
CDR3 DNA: TGTGCCAGTAGTGACGACAGGGGACCCTACGAGCAGTACTTC
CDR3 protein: CASSDDRGPYEQYF

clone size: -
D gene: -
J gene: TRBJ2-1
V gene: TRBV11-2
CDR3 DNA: TGTGCCAGCAGCTCCCAGAGACTCGGGTTTTCCCCAGAGCAGTTCTTC
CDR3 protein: CASSSQRLGFSPEQFF

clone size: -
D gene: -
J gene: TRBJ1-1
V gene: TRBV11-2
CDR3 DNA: TGTGCCAGCAGCTTAGCCACGTTCGCGGACACTGAAGCTTTCTTT
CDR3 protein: CASSLATFADTEAFF

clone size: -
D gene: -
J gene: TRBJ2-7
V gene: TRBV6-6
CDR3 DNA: TGTGCCAGCAGTTACAACGTGGCGCCCTACGAGCAGTACTTC
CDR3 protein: CASSYNVAPYEQYF

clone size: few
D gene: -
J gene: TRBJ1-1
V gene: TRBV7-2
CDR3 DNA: TGTGCCAGCAGCTTAAATCGGCACCTTGAAGCTTTCTTT
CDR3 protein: CASSLNRHLEAFF

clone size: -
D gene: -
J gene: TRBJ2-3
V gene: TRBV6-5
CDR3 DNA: TGTGCCAGCAATTACCTCGGGACACGCACAGATACGCAGTATTTT
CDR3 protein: CASNYLGTRTDTQYF

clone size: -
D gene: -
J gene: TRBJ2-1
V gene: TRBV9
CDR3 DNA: TGTGCCAGCAGCGTAGCTCTTAGAACGGGGGACAATGAGCAGTTCTTC
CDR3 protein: CASSVALRTGDNEQFF

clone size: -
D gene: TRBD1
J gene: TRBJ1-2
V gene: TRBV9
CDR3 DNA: TGTGCCAGCAGCCCAGCAGTCCGGGACAGGGGAATTCGGAACTATGGCTACACCTTC
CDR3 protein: CASSPAVRDRGIRNYGYTF

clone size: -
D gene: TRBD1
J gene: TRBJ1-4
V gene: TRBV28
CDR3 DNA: TGTGCCAGCAGTTCCGACAGGGCCATTGGGGAAAAACTGTTTTTT
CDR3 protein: CASSSDRAIGEKLFF

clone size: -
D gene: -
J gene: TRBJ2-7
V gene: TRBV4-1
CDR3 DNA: TGCGCCAGCAGCCACGTCGGGGGGCCTTCCTACGAGCAGTACTTC
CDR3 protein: CASSHVGGPSYEQYF

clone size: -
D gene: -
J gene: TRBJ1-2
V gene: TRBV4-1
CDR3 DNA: TGCGCCAGCAGCCAAATTGCCGGGCTTGGCTACACCTTC
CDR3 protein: CASSQIAGLGYTF

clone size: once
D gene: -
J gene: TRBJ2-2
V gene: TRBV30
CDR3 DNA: TGTGCCTGGACCCTTGTACGGGACGAGAACACCGGGGAGCTGTTTTTT
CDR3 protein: CAWTLVRDENTGELFF

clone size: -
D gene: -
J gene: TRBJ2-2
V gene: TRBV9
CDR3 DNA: TGTGCCAGCAGCGTCCTGACCACCGGGGAGCTGTTTTTT
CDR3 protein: CASSVLTTGELFF

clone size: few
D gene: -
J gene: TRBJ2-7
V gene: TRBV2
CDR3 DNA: TGTGCCAGCAGTGAATGGTCGGGGCCCGCCTACGAGCAGTACTTC
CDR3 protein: CASSEWSGPAYEQYF

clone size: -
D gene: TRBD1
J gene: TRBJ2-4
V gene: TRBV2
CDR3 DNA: TGTGCCTATGTGAGACAGGGTGGACTAGCCAAAAACATTCAGTACTTC
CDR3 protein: CAYVRQGGLAKNIQYF

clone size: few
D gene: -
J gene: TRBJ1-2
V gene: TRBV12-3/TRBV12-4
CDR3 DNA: TGTGCCAGCAGCCGTGCCGGGACGGTCTATGGCTACACCTTC
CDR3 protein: CASSRAGTVYGYTF

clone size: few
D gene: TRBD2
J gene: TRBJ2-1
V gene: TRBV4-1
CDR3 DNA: TGCGCCAGCAGCCAAGATACAGGACTAGAGTCCTACAATGAGCAGTTCTTC
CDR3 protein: CASSQDTGLESYNEQFF

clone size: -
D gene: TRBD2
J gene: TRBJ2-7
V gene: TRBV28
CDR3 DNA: TGTGCCAGCAGTGGCCCCCGCTCTAGCGGGGATCACGAGCAGTACTTC
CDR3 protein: CASSGPRSSGDHEQYF